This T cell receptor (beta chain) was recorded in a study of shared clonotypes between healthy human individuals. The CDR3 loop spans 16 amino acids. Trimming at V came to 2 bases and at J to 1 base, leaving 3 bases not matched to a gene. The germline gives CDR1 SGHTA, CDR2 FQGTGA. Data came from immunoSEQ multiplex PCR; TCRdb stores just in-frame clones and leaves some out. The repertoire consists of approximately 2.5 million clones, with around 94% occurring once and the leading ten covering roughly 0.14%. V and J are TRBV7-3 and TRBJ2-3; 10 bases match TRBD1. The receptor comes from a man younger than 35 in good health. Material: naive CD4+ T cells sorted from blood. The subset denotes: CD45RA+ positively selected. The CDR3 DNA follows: TGTGCCAGCAGCTTAGGGACAGGGGCGGGCACAGATACGCAGTATTTT. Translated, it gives CASSLGTGAGTDTQYF.